The rows below give T cell receptor beta chains drawn from one sample of a study of human T cells and chemical hapten exposure. One entry per CDR3 protein results from TCRdb running MiXCR on the RACE reads. The profile covers some 71,000 distinct CDR3 sequences, with 11% appearing a single time and roughly 1.3% taken by the ten largest. The material sequenced was whole blood, taken in connection with sensitization to the hapten diphenylcyclopropenone (DPC). The receptors stem from a woman between 45 and 65 years old with alopecia areata. Some clones in this sample may be carry-over from other donors' samples. Each CDR3 is given with its conserved first and last residue. Fields, in order: D gene, clone size, J gene, V gene, CDR3 protein, CDR3 DNA. A D gene is named only where the DNA matches it firmly. Size is stated for part of the rows, as once, few or many counts, or as a class when the clone is expanded.

d_call: TRBD2
clone_size: -
j_call: TRBJ2-1
v_call: TRBV7-9
cdr3_aa: CASSLGLAGRGEQFF
cdr3_nt: TGTGCCAGCAGTTTAGGACTAGCGGGCCGAGGTGAGCAGTTCTTC

d_call: TRBD1
clone_size: many
j_call: TRBJ2-5
v_call: TRBV5-6
cdr3_aa: CASSWGRDSDWETQYF
cdr3_nt: TGTGCCAGCAGCTGGGGCCGGGACAGCGACTGGGAGACCCAGTACTTC

d_call: TRBD2
clone_size: -
j_call: TRBJ2-3
v_call: TRBV20-1
cdr3_aa: CSARMAASGILDTQYF
cdr3_nt: TGCAGTGCTAGAATGGCAGCTAGCGGGATTTTAGATACGCAGTATTTT

d_call: -
clone_size: many
j_call: TRBJ2-5
v_call: TRBV14
cdr3_aa: CASSHGWARQETQYF
cdr3_nt: TGTGCCAGCAGCCATGGTTGGGCTAGGCAAGAGACCCAGTACTTC

d_call: -
clone_size: many
j_call: TRBJ2-1
v_call: TRBV7-6
cdr3_aa: CASSLMLGTYNEQFF
cdr3_nt: TGTGCCAGCAGCTTAATGTTAGGGACCTACAATGAGCAGTTCTTC

d_call: -
clone_size: -
j_call: TRBJ2-6
v_call: TRBV24-1
cdr3_aa: CATSDRDTIPSGANVLTF
cdr3_nt: TGTGCCACCAGTGATCGGGACACCATCCCCTCTGGGGCCAACGTCCTGACTTTC

d_call: TRBD1
clone_size: few
j_call: TRBJ2-7
v_call: TRBV7-9
cdr3_aa: CASSPRRSSGGEQYF
cdr3_nt: TGTGCCAGCAGCCCACGGCGGAGCTCAGGGGGCGAGCAGTACTTC

d_call: -
clone_size: -
j_call: TRBJ1-6
v_call: TRBV18
cdr3_aa: CASSPSRSSPLHF
cdr3_nt: TGTGCCAGCTCCCCTTCGAGATCTTCACCCCTCCACTTT

d_call: -
clone_size: -
j_call: TRBJ1-5
v_call: TRBV6-1
cdr3_aa: CASSERGNQPQHF
cdr3_nt: TGTGCCAGCAGTGAAAGGGGAAACCAGCCCCAGCATTTT

d_call: -
clone_size: many
j_call: TRBJ1-6
v_call: TRBV28
cdr3_aa: CASRGTVTSSYNSPLHF
cdr3_nt: TGTGCCAGCAGAGGGACCGTCACGAGCTCCTATAATTCACCCCTCCACTTT

d_call: TRBD1
clone_size: many
j_call: TRBJ2-7
v_call: TRBV20-1
cdr3_aa: CSAKNRDRGTHEQYF
cdr3_nt: TGCAGTGCTAAGAACCGGGACAGGGGGACCCACGAGCAGTACTTC

d_call: TRBD2
clone_size: many
j_call: TRBJ2-2
v_call: TRBV28
cdr3_aa: CASINSGGNTGELFF
cdr3_nt: TGTGCCAGCATCAACAGCGGGGGGAACACCGGGGAGCTGTTTTTT

d_call: TRBD2
clone_size: -
j_call: TRBJ2-3
v_call: TRBV12-5
cdr3_aa: CASALGGGADTQYF
cdr3_nt: TGTGCTAGTGCCCTCGGGGGGGGTGCGGATACGCAGTATTTT

d_call: -
clone_size: few
j_call: TRBJ1-2
v_call: TRBV20-1
cdr3_aa: CSARLTGRGLHLNYGYTF
cdr3_nt: TGCAGTGCCCGCCTAACTGGTCGGGGGCTGCATCTTAACTATGGCTACACCTTC

d_call: -
clone_size: -
j_call: TRBJ1-3
v_call: TRBV7-2
cdr3_aa: CASSLAIHSGNTIYF
cdr3_nt: TGTGCCAGCAGCTTAGCGATCCACTCTGGAAACACCATATATTTT

d_call: -
clone_size: many
j_call: TRBJ1-3
v_call: TRBV20-1
cdr3_aa: CSARAHDSSGNTIYF
cdr3_nt: TGCAGTGCGAGAGCGCATGACAGCTCTGGAAACACCATATATTTT

d_call: -
clone_size: many
j_call: TRBJ2-7
v_call: TRBV12-3/TRBV12-4
cdr3_aa: CASSFGAGSHEQYF
cdr3_nt: TGTGCCAGCAGTTTCGGGGCAGGGTCCCACGAGCAGTACTTC

d_call: -
clone_size: -
j_call: TRBJ2-3
v_call: TRBV5-1
cdr3_aa: CASSLEGARRSYTDTQYF
cdr3_nt: TGCGCCAGCAGCTTGGAAGGGGCAAGAAGGTCATACACAGATACGCAGTATTTT

d_call: TRBD2
clone_size: many
j_call: TRBJ2-3
v_call: TRBV20-1
cdr3_aa: CSARGAGVTDTQYF
cdr3_nt: TGCAGTGCTAGAGGAGCGGGAGTCACAGATACGCAGTATTTT

d_call: -
clone_size: many
j_call: TRBJ1-1
v_call: TRBV20-1
cdr3_aa: CSAQNLGQIYAAFF
cdr3_nt: TGCAGTGCCCAAAACCTAGGACAGATCTACGCAGCTTTCTTT

d_call: -
clone_size: -
j_call: TRBJ2-1
v_call: TRBV28
cdr3_aa: CASSGLQGSSYNEQFF
cdr3_nt: TGTGCCAGCAGCGGGCTCCAGGGGAGCTCCTACAATGAGCAGTTCTTC

d_call: -
clone_size: many
j_call: TRBJ1-2
v_call: TRBV7-2
cdr3_aa: CASSLAPSSLTNYGYTF
cdr3_nt: TGTGCCAGCAGCTTAGCCCCCTCCAGCCTCACTAACTATGGCTACACCTTC

d_call: TRBD1
clone_size: -
j_call: TRBJ1-5
v_call: TRBV5-5
cdr3_aa: CASSLTGFQPQHF
cdr3_nt: TGTGCCAGCAGTTTGACAGGGTTCCAGCCCCAGCATTTT

d_call: -
clone_size: few
j_call: TRBJ2-5
v_call: TRBV6-6
cdr3_aa: CASSYTDNIQETQYF
cdr3_nt: TGTGCCAGCAGTTACACGGACAACATACAAGAGACCCAGTACTTC

d_call: -
clone_size: many
j_call: TRBJ2-7
v_call: TRBV12-3/TRBV12-4
cdr3_aa: CASSFAQVPYYEQYF
cdr3_nt: TGTGCCAGCAGTTTCGCACAGGTCCCGTACTACGAGCAGTACTTC

d_call: -
clone_size: few
j_call: TRBJ2-7
v_call: TRBV18
cdr3_aa: CASSPVWQGGYEQYF
cdr3_nt: TGTGCCAGCTCACCCGTGTGGCAGGGAGGCTACGAGCAGTACTTC

d_call: -
clone_size: many
j_call: TRBJ1-4
v_call: TRBV2
cdr3_aa: CASSGDTEKLFF
cdr3_nt: TGTGCCAGCAGTGGGGACACGGAAAAACTGTTTTTT

d_call: -
clone_size: many
j_call: TRBJ2-1
v_call: TRBV18
cdr3_aa: CASSPYAPGDNEQFF
cdr3_nt: TGTGCCAGCTCCCCATATGCCCCTGGGGACAATGAGCAGTTCTTC

d_call: TRBD2
clone_size: -
j_call: TRBJ2-1
v_call: TRBV3-1
cdr3_aa: CASSQLAGVTDEQFF
cdr3_nt: TGTGCCAGCAGCCAACTAGCGGGCGTAACCGATGAGCAGTTCTTC

d_call: -
clone_size: -
j_call: TRBJ1-6
v_call: TRBV5-6
cdr3_aa: CASSNLGGQLISPLHF
cdr3_nt: TGTGCCAGCAGCAATTTGGGGGGACAACTAATCTCACCCCTCCACTTT

d_call: TRBD2
clone_size: -
j_call: TRBJ2-1
v_call: TRBV20-1
cdr3_aa: CSASHSGPRFF
cdr3_nt: TGCAGTGCTAGTCATAGCGGGCCACGGTTCTTC

d_call: -
clone_size: -
j_call: TRBJ2-3
v_call: TRBV28
cdr3_aa: CASSIRDSGDTQYF
cdr3_nt: TGTGCCAGCAGTATCAGGGATTCAGGGGATACGCAGTATTTT

d_call: -
clone_size: -
j_call: TRBJ2-7
v_call: TRBV7-2
cdr3_aa: CASSLGAVSEQYF
cdr3_nt: TGTGCCAGCAGCTTAGGCGCAGTGAGCGAGCAGTACTTC

d_call: -
clone_size: few
j_call: TRBJ1-1
v_call: TRBV5-1
cdr3_aa: CASSLEGVATEAFF
cdr3_nt: TGCGCCAGCAGCTTGGAAGGGGTCGCCACTGAAGCTTTCTTT

d_call: -
clone_size: few
j_call: TRBJ2-5
v_call: TRBV7-2
cdr3_aa: CASSLGQETQYF
cdr3_nt: TGTGCCAGCAGCTTAGGGCAAGAGACCCAGTACTTC

d_call: -
clone_size: -
j_call: TRBJ1-2
v_call: TRBV3-1
cdr3_aa: CASSQTIQSYGYTF
cdr3_nt: TGTGCCAGCAGCCAAACGATACAGAGCTATGGCTACACCTTC

d_call: -
clone_size: many
j_call: TRBJ2-7
v_call: TRBV29-1
cdr3_aa: CSVVGDGGSYEQYF
cdr3_nt: TGCAGCGTTGTAGGGGACGGGGGCTCCTACGAGCAGTACTTC

d_call: -
clone_size: few
j_call: TRBJ1-1
v_call: TRBV28
cdr3_aa: CASSLRDRTAFF
cdr3_nt: TGTGCCAGCAGTTTACGAGACAGGACGGCTTTCTTT

d_call: -
clone_size: -
j_call: TRBJ1-2
v_call: TRBV19
cdr3_aa: CASRVQFGQTNYGYTF
cdr3_nt: TGTGCCAGCAGAGTGCAATTCGGACAGACTAACTATGGCTACACCTTC

d_call: TRBD2
clone_size: many
j_call: TRBJ2-7
v_call: TRBV20-1
cdr3_aa: CSVRLAGRYEQYF
cdr3_nt: TGCAGTGTTCGATTAGCGGGGCGCTACGAGCAGTACTTC

d_call: -
clone_size: many
j_call: TRBJ1-2
v_call: TRBV6-6
cdr3_aa: CASSYRQGNSGYTF
cdr3_nt: TGTGCCAGCAGTTACAGGCAGGGTAACTCCGGCTACACCTTC

d_call: -
clone_size: -
j_call: TRBJ2-2
v_call: TRBV7-2
cdr3_aa: CASTPQGRKTGELFF
cdr3_nt: TGTGCCAGCACCCCACAGGGTCGTAAGACCGGGGAGCTGTTTTTT

d_call: TRBD2
clone_size: few
j_call: TRBJ2-3
v_call: TRBV7-7
cdr3_aa: CASSHSGRGTDTQYF
cdr3_nt: TGTGCCAGCAGCCATAGCGGGAGAGGTACAGATACGCAGTATTTT